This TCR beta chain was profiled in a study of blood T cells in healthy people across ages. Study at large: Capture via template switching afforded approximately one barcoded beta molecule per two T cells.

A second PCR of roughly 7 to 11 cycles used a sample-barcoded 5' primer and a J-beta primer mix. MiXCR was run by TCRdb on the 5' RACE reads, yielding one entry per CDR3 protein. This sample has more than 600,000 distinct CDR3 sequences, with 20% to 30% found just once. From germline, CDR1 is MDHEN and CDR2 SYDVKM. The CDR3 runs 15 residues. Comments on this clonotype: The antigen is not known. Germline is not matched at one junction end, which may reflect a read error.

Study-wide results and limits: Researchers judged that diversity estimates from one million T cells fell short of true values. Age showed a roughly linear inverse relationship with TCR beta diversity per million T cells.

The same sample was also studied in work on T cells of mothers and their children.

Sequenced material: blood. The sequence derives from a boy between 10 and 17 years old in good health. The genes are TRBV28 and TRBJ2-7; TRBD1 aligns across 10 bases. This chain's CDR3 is CASRTGQGGFDEQYF. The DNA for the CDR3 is TGTGCCAGCAGGACAGGACAGGGGGGGTTCGACGAGCAATACTTC.